The 2 T cell receptor beta chains below all came from one sample that was sequenced in a study of post-analysis software for immune sequencing data. Overall study results and limits: Relative to controls, patients had five TRBV segments at higher frequency, with TRBV5-6, TRBV5-1 and TRBV20-1 among these.

Incorporated into the TCR beta cDNA libraries were unique molecular identifiers, which served to reduce PCR and sequencing biases. MiXCR, applied by TCRdb to the PCR reads, yields one record per CDR3 protein. The table shows roughly 540,000 distinct CDR3 sequences, with 30% to 40% occurring only once. Their antigens remain unidentified. Sequenced: blood. The receptor set was obtained from a girl aged 2 to 17 with multiple sclerosis.

The CDR3 loop is CAISVSAAGELFF. In DNA, the CDR3 is TGTGCCATCAGTGTCTCGGCCGCCGGGGAGCTGTTTTTT. The rearrangement joins TRBV10-3 to TRBJ2-2; D not resolved. This CDR3 is built from 13 residues. From germline, CDR1 is ENHRY and CDR2 SYGVKD. Trimming stripped 4 bases from V and 6 bases from J, with 9 bases between.

The chain links TRBV18 to TRBJ1-1, with TRBD1 as a possible D gene (6 bases). The CDR3 is 13 amino acids. From germline, CDR1 is KGHSH and CDR2 LQKENI. The V gene lost 3 bases and the J gene lost 7 bases, with 12 bases spanning the gap. The CDR3 spells CASSPRTDREAFF. CDR3 nucleotides: TGTGCCAGCTCACCCCGGACAGACCGTGAAGCTTTCTTT. Variable domain in full (rest from reference TRBV18 and TRBJ1-1): NAGVMQNPRHLVRRRGQEARLRCSPMKGHSHVYWYRQLPEEGLKFMVYLQKENIIDESGMPKERFSAEFPKEGPSILRIQQVVRGDSAAYFCASSPRTDREAFFGQGTRLTVV.